The 23 T cell receptor beta chains presented below share a single source sample, sequenced in a study of PD-1 blockade in classical Hodgkin lymphoma. All trial patients relapsed after autologous stem cell transplantation. TCRdb's copy holds only in-frame clones and misses some; the assay was immunoSEQ multiplex PCR. The data contain about 41,000 clones, roughly 80% of them singletons. The input for sequencing was peripheral blood mononuclear cells (PBMCs), taken at baseline. The origin of the receptors is a human donor with classical Hodgkin lymphoma.

This clone has a single count. The chain links TRBV2 to TRBJ2-7; D ambiguous. V dropped 7 bases and J dropped 3 bases, with 16 bases sitting between them. The CDR3 sequence is 14 residues long. The germline CDR1 and CDR2 sequences are SNHLY and FYNNEI. The DNA of the CDR3 is TGTGCCAGCACGGGTCTGGGTGAGAGCTACGAGCAGTACTTC. Translating it yields CASTGLGESYEQYF. Drawing the rest from reference TRBV2 and TRBJ2-7, the complete variable domain is EPEVTQTPSHQVTQMGQEVILRCVPISNHLYFYWYRQILGQKVEFLVSFYNNEISEKSEIFDDQFSVERPDGSNFTLKIRSTKLEDSAMYFCASTGLGESYEQYFGPGTRLTVT.

This clone was recorded a few times. The chain couples TRBV19 to TRBJ2-7, with TRBD2 matching 10 bases. The trim removed 4 bases at V and 1 base at J, leaving 7 bases unmatched. This CDR3 is built from 16 residues. Germline CDR1 reads LNHDA; CDR2 reads SQIVND (reference sequence). For the CDR3, the DNA is TGTGCCAGTAGTAGGAGAGCGGGAGGGAGTTCCTACGAGCAGTACTTC. Its protein is CASSRRAGGSSYEQYF.

The chain is built from TRBV27 and TRBJ2-7; D gene unclear. The CDR3 runs to 20 residues. V was cut by 5 bases and J by 5 bases, with 34 bases left in between. The germline V gene has CDR1 MNHEY and CDR2 SMNVEV (reference sequence). The CDR3: CASSRRRTTTGGHFLNEQYF. For the CDR3, the DNA is TGTGCCAGCAGTCGGAGACGAACTACCACTGGTGGCCATTTCTTAAACGAGCAGTACTTC.

V is TRBV15 and J is TRBJ2-1, with 8 bases lining up with TRBD1. The CDR3 length is 19 residues. Per germline, CDR1 LNHNV and CDR2 YYDKDF (reference sequence). V lost 1 base and J lost 5; bases outside the gene matches: 16. For the CDR3, the DNA is TGTGCCACCAGCAGAGTTGGGCAGGGGGCGTCTACCCGCCACAATGAGCAGTTCTTC. It encodes CATSRVGQGASTRHNEQFF.

This chain joins TRBV7-9 and TRBJ1-1, with TRBD1 identical over 7 bases. CDR1 and CDR2 (germline): SEHNR, FQNEAQ (reference sequence). V dropped 0 bases and J dropped 4; count of bases not matched to a gene: 5. The CDR3 runs 15 residues. CDR3 sequence reads: CASSLADRQVTEAFF. The DNA for the CDR3 is TGTGCCAGCAGCTTAGCGGACAGGCAGGTCACTGAAGCTTTCTTT.

CDR3 DNA: TGTGCTAGTGGTTTCGAGACCGGGACAGGGGGCAATCAGCCCCAGCATTTT. Translating gives CASGFETGTGGNQPQHF. The chain combines TRBV12-5 with TRBJ1-5, with 10 bases identical to TRBD1. Germline values: CDR1 LGHNT, CDR2 FRNRAP. The CDR3 loop spans 17 amino acids. J was trimmed by 2 bases and V by 3 bases; bases with no gene match: 7. The full variable domain, in which reference TRBV12-5 and TRBJ1-5 provide the parts outside the CDR3, is DARVTQTPRHKVTEMGQEVTMRCQPILGHNTVFWYRQTMMQGLELLAYFRNRAPLDDSGMPKDRFSAEMPDATLATLKIQPSEPRDSAVYFCASGFETGTGGNQPQHFGDGTRLSIL.

A remark on this clone: Other DNA sequences in the sample encode the same CDR3. The V call is TRBV7-2, the J call TRBJ2-7; TRBD1 aligns across 9 bases. The length of the CDR3 is 16 residues. V shed 2 bases, J shed 3 bases, and the junction held 8 bases outside the gene matches. Germline values: CDR1 SGHTA, CDR2 FQGNSA. The CDR3 is CASSLRGGDRDYEQYF. CDR3 nucleotide sequence: TGTGCCAGCAGCTTAAGGGGGGGGGACAGGGACTACGAGCAGTACTTC. The entire variable domain, with the rest obtained from reference TRBV7-2 and TRBJ2-7, is as follows: GAGVSQSPSNKVTEKGKDVELRCDPISGHTALYWYRQSLGQGLEFLIYFQGNSAPDKSGLPSDRFSAERTGGSVSTLTIQRTQQEDSAVYLCASSLRGGDRDYEQYFGPGTRLTVT.

The rearrangement uses TRBV14 and TRBJ2-2; TRBD2 is a possible D gene (5 bases). Trimming stripped 2 bases from V and 9 bases from J, with 25 bases between. CDR3 size: 18 residues. Germline lookup yields CDR1 SGHDN and CDR2 FVKESK. CDR3 residues: CASSQLEGTGPTLRELFF. CDR3 DNA: TGTGCCAGCAGCCAACTAGAGGGAACCGGGCCCACCTTGCGGGAGCTGTTTTTT.

CDR3 bases: TGTGCCAGCAGCCCCCGGGGGGTAAAGGGTGAAAAACTGTTTTTT. Translation gives CASSPRGVKGEKLFF. The V call is TRBV9, the J call TRBJ1-4, with D perhaps TRBD1 (5 bases). The CDR3 loop spans 15 amino acids. V was clipped by 4 bases and J by 7 bases, with 17 bases between them. Germline CDR1 reads SGDLS; CDR2 reads YYNGEE.

V gene TRBV6-1 combines with J gene TRBJ2-7; no clear D gene. Trimming removed 8 bases from V and 3 bases from J, with 11 bases in between. The CDR3 covers 12 residues. CDR1 is MNHNS and CDR2 is SASEGT in the germline V gene. In DNA, the CDR3 is TGTGCCAGCGGGCAGGCAAGCTACGAGCAGTACTTC. Translation gives CASGQASYEQYF.

The chain links TRBV7-8 to TRBJ2-3, with D unresolved. The CDR3 has 15 amino acids. Trimming shortened V by 3 bases and J by 3 bases, and 13 bases separated the two germline ends. CDR1 and CDR2 from the germline V gene are SGHVS and FQNEAQ. The CDR3 here is CASSLFGDGTDTQYF. The DNA for the CDR3 is TGTGCCAGCAGCTTGTTCGGCGATGGGACAGATACGCAGTATTTT.

The gene calls are TRBV5-6 and TRBJ2-1; possibly TRBD1 for D (5 bases). There are 12 residues in the CDR3. Trimming took off 2 bases at V and 7 bases at J, with 7 bases between the two ends. Per germline, CDR1 SGHDT and CDR2 YYEEEE. The CDR3 DNA reads TGTGCCAGCAGCTTCAGGGCAAATGAGCAGTTCTTC. This codes for CASSFRANEQFF.

The rearrangement uses TRBV6-6 and TRBJ1-3; D is unclear. CDR1 and CDR2 from the germline V gene are MNHNY and SVGAGI (reference sequence). The ends were cut back, 6 bases at V and 0 bases at J, with 9 bases in the middle. The CDR3 has 14 amino acids. In DNA, the CDR3 is TGTGCCAGCAGGGCTGAAATCTCTGGAAACACCATATATTTT. Translation: CASRAEISGNTIYF.

The rearrangement links TRBV14 to TRBJ2-3; weak D call: TRBD2 (6 bases). V lost 1 base to trimming and J lost 4 bases, with 15 bases between them. CDR3 length equals 16 residues. Germline-derived CDR1 and CDR2 are SGHDN and FVKESK. CDR3 bases: TGTGCCAGCAGCCAAGTCAATTTGGCGGGGTCAGATACGCAGTATTTT. Amino acids: CASSQVNLAGSDTQYF.

The J gene is TRBJ2-3, the V gene TRBV7-9; TRBD1 matches at 7 bases. The V segment lost 3 bases and the J segment 7 bases; nucleotides outside the gene matches: 13. Germline loops: CDR1 SEHNR, CDR2 FQNEAQ (reference sequence). The CDR3 is 16 residues long. The CDR3 is CASSFYRGKTSNTQYF. The CDR3 DNA reads TGTGCCAGCAGCTTCTACAGGGGTAAAACCTCGAATACGCAGTATTTT.

This sequence joins TRBV11-2 and TRBJ2-7, with 9 bases that match TRBD2. CDR1 is SGHAT, CDR2 FQNNGV, per germline. This CDR3 region has 15 residues. J was trimmed by 2 bases and V by 2 bases; bases with no gene match: 4. CDR3 nucleotides: TGTGCCAGCAGCTTATCTAGCGGGATAACCTACGAGCAGTACTTC. Translation: CASSLSSGITYEQYF.

CDR3 in DNA: TGTGCCAGCAGCCTGCAAATGGGTCTCGGTGAAGCTTTCTTT. This encodes CASSLQMGLGEAFF. The chain recombines TRBV7-6 with TRBJ1-1; D unclear. The length of the CDR3 is 14 residues. Germline V gene sequence: CDR1 SGHVS, CDR2 FNYEAQ. V dropped 5 bases and J dropped 7 bases, with 17 bases sitting between them.

This clone was seen a handful of times. The chain links TRBV11-2 to TRBJ2-5, with TRBD2 identical over 10 bases. The J call may be mistaken, given a closer DNA end match to TRBJ2-7. The CDR3 loop spans 18 amino acids. Germline CDR1 is SGHAT and CDR2 is FQNNGV. CDR3: CASSLRRPSGGFSYEQYF. Here the CDR3 DNA reads TGTGCCAGCAGCTTAAGGAGGCCTAGCGGGGGATTCTCCTACGAGCAGTACTTC.

This sequence joins TRBV27 and TRBJ2-7; D perhaps matches TRBD1 (6 bases). The germline CDR1 and CDR2 sequences are MNHEY and SMNVEV (reference sequence). V was clipped by 5 bases and J by 2 bases, with 13 bases between them. The CDR3 runs 14 residues. In nucleotides, the CDR3 is TGTGCCAGCAGTCCGACAGGCGGGCCCTACGAGCAGTACTTC. Its protein is CASSPTGGPYEQYF.

This CDR3 reads CSVVLRGSNTEAFF. As DNA, the CDR3 is TGCAGCGTTGTTTTGCGAGGGAGCAACACTGAAGCTTTCTTT. This sequence joins TRBV29-1 and TRBJ1-1; D is unclear. CDR1 and CDR2 from the germline V gene are SQVTM and ANQGSEA. The germline V and J ends were trimmed by 4 bases and 2 bases, with 14 bases remaining between them. The CDR3 is 14 amino acids.

The chain recombines TRBV5-4 with TRBJ1-1; tentatively, D is TRBD1 (6 bases). The CDR3 has 17 residues. Germline V CDR1 and CDR2: SGHNT, YYREEE (reference sequence). V lost 4 bases to trimming and J lost 1 base, with 20 bases between them. DNA of the CDR3: TGTGCCAGCAGCCAGGGGTTCTTCGTGACAGAGAACACTGAAGCTTTCTTT. This sequence encodes CASSQGFFVTENTEAFF.

The V gene is TRBV29-1, the J gene TRBJ2-5; D possibly corresponds to TRBD2 (5 bases). V lost 8 bases and J 6 bases, leaving 22 bases between the germline ends. The CDR3 covers 14 residues. Germline CDR1 is SQVTM and CDR2 is ANQGSEA. This CDR3 reads CSTDKEASSQTQYF. The DNA for the CDR3 is TGCAGCACCGATAAAGAGGCTAGCTCTCAGACCCAGTACTTC.

The V and J genes are TRBV10-3 and TRBJ2-7; possible D gene TRBD2, 6 bases. This CDR3 is 12 amino acids long. The ends were cut back, 10 bases at V and 6 bases at J, with 16 bases in the middle. CDR1 and CDR2 (germline): ENHRY, SYGVKD. CDR3 sequence: CATQSREGEQYF. The CDR3 region has the DNA TGTGCCACCCAATCGCGGGAAGGCGAGCAGTACTTC.